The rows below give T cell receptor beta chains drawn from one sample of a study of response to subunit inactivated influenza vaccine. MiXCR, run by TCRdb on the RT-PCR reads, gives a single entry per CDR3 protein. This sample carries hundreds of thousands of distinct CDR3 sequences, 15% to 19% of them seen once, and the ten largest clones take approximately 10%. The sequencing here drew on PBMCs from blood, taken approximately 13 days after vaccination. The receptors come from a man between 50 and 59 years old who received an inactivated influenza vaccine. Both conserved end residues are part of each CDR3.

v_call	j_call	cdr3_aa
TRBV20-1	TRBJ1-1	CSARPGTVNTEAFF
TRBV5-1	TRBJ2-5	CASSSPDRLDASETQYF
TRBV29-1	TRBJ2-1	CSVEGGELGGNEQFF
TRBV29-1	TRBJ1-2	CSASKGQGASGYTF
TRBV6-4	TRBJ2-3	CASSRSGANTDTQYF
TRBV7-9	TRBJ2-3	CASSLGFGVGADTQYF
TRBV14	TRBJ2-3	CASSQALSGTDTQYF
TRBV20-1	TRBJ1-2	CSASDGLGAYGYTF
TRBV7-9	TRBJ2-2	CASSLGSGNTGELFF
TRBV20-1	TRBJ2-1	CSARDFYGSSYNEQFF
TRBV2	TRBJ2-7	CASSDTGTPRYYEQYF
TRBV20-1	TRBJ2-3	CSATRQRTDTQYF
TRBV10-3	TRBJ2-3	CAISPGVAGGDTQYF
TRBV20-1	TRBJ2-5	CSASLTGEETQYF
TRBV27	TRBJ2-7	CASSFIGDYEQYF
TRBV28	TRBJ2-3	CASSFLYGGGTDTQYF
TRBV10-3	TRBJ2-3	CAINRGSVDTQYF
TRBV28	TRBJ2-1	CASSPPWDNEQFF
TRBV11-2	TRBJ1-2	CASSGRKDPNYGYTF
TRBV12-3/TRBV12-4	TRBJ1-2	CASSLVLRGFNYGYTF
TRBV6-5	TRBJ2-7	CASRSTEQYF
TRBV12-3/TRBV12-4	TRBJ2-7	CVSSFIQADYEQYF
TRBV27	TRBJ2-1	CASNRAGWYNEQFF
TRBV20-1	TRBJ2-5	CSAKGQIRAETQYF
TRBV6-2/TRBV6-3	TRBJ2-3	CASSYGRGRPDTQYF
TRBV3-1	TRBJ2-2	CASSPPRENGELFF
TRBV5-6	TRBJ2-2	CASSLSWTSGITGELFF